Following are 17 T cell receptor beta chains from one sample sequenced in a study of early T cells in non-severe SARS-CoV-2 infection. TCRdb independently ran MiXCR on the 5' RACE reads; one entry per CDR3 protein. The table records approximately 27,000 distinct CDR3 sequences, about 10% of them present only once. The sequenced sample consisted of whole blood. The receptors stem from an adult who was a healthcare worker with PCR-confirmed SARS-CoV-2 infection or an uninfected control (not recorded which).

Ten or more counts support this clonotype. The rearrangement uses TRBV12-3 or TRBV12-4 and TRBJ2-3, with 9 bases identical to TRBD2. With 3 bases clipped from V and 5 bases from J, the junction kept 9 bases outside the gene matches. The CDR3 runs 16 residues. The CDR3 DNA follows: TGTGCCAGCAGTTTCAATCTAGCGGGGAGTGGAGATACGCAGTATTTT. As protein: CASSFNLAGSGDTQYF.

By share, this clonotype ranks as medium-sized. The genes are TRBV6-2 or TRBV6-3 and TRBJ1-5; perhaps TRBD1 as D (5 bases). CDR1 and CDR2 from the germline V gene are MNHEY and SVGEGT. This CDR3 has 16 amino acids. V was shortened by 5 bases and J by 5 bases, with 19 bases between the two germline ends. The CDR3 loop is CASSGGVTRGYQPQHF. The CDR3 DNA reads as TGTGCCAGCAGTGGAGGGGTCACCCGGGGATATCAGCCCCAGCATTTT.

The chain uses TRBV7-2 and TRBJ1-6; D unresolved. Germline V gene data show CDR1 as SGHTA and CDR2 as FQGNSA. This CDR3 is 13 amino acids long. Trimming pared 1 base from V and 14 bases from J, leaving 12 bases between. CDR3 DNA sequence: TGTGCCAGCAGCTTAGGCGGTGGAAGGGCCCTCCACTTT. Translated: CASSLGGGRALHF.

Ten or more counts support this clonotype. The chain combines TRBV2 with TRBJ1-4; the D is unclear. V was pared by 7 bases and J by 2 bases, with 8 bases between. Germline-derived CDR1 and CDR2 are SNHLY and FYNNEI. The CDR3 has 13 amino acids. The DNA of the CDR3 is TGTGCCAGCACCCGGGAGACTAATGAAAAACTGTTTTTT. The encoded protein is CASTRETNEKLFF.

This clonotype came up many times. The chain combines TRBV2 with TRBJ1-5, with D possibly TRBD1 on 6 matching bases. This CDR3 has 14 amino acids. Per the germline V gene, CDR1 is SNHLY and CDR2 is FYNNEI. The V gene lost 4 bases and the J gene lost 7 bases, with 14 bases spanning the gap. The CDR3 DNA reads TGTGCCAGCAGTGTAGAAGGGGGAGACCAGCCCCAGCATTTT. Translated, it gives CASSVEGGDQPQHF.

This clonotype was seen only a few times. CDR3 DNA sequence: TGTGCCAGCAGCTTATATCTAGCACCCTACGAGCAGTACTTC. Its translation: CASSLYLAPYEQYF. The V and J genes are TRBV7-3 and TRBJ2-7; TRBD2 might be the D (5 bases). The CDR3 sequence is 14 residues long. V was clipped by 2 bases and J by 2 bases, with 10 bases between them. CDR1 SGHTA and CDR2 FQGTGA come from the germline V gene.

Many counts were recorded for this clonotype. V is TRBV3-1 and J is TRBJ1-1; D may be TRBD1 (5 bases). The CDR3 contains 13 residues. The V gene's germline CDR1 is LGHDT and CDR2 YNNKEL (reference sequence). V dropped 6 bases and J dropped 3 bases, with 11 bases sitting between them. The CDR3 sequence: CASRHQGDTEAFF. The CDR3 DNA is TGTGCCAGCAGACACCAAGGGGACACTGAAGCTTTCTTT.

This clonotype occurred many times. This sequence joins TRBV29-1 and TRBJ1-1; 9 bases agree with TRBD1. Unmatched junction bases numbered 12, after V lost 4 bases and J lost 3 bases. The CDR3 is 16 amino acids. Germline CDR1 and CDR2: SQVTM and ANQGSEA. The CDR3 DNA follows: TGCAGCGTTGTACCGGGACAGGGCCGCGTGTACACTGAAGCTTTCTTT. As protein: CSVVPGQGRVYTEAFF.

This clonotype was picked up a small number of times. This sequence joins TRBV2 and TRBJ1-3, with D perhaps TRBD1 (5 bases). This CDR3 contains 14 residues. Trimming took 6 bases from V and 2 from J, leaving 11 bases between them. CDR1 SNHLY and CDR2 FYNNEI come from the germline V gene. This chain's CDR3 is CASSRRDPGNTIYF. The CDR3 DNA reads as TGTGCCAGCAGCCGGCGGGACCCTGGAAACACCATATATTTT.

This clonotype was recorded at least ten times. Here the CDR3 DNA reads TGTGCCAGCAGCCAAGACTATCGGGGAAACACCATATATTTT. Translated: CASSQDYRGNTIYF. The V and J genes are TRBV3-1 and TRBJ1-3, with D unresolved. CDR1 and CDR2 from the germline V gene are LGHDT and YNNKEL (reference sequence). V was shortened by 0 bases and J by 4 bases, with 7 bases between the two germline ends. This CDR3 comprises 14 residues. The whole variable domain, filled in from reference TRBV3-1 and TRBJ1-3, reads DTAVSQTPKYLVTQMGNDKSIKCEQNLGHDTMYWYKQDSKKFLKIMFSYNNKELIINETVPNRFSPKSPDKAHLNLHINSLELGDSAVYFCASSQDYRGNTIYFGEGSWLTVV.

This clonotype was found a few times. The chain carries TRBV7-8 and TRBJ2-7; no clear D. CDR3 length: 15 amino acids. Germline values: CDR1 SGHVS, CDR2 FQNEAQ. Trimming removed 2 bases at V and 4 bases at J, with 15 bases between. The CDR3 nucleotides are TGTGCCAGCAGCTTACGCGTGGTTTCGGTTTACGAGCAGTACTTC. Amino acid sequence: CASSLRVVSVYEQYF.

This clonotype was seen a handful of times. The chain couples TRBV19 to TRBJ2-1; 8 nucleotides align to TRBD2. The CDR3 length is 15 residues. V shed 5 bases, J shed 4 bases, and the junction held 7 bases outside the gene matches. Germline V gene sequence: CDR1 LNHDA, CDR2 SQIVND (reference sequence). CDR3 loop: CASSSLAGPYNEQFF. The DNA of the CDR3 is TGTGCCAGTAGTTCTCTAGCGGGCCCATACAATGAGCAGTTCTTC.

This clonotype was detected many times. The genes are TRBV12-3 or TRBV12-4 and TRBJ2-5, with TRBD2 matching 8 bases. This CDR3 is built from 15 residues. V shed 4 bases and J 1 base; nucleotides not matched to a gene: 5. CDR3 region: CASSSNGGAQETQYF. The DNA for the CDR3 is TGTGCCAGCAGTTCGAACGGGGGGGCCCAAGAGACCCAGTACTTC.

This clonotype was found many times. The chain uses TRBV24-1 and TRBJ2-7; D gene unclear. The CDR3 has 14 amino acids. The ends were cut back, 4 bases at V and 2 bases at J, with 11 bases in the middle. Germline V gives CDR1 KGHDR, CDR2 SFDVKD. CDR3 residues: CATSDPSRPYEQYF. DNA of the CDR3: TGTGCCACCAGTGACCCCAGCCGCCCCTACGAGCAGTACTTC.

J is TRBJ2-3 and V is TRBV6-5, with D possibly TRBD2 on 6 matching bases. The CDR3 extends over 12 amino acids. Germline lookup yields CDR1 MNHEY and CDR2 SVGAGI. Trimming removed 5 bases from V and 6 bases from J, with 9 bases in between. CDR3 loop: CASSRGTDTQYF. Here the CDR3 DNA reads TGTGCCAGCAGTCGGGGGACGGATACGCAGTATTTT.

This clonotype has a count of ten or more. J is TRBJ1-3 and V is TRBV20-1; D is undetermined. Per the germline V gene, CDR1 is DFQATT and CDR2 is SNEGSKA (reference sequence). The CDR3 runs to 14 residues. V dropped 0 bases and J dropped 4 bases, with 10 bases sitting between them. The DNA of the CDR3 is TGCAGTGCTAGAGATCCCGGGTCAGGAAACACCATATATTTT. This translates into CSARDPGSGNTIYF.

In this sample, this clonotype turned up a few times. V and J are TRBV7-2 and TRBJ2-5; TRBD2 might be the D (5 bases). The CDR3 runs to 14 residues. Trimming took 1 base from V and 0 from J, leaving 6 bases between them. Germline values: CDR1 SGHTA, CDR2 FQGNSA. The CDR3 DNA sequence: TGTGCCAGCAGCTTAGGAGGGTACCAAGAGACCCAGTACTTC. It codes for CASSLGGYQETQYF.